A single sample is the source of the 16 T cell receptor beta chains below, sequenced in a study of T cell repertoires in cytomegalovirus infection. TCRdb reanalysed the reads using MiXCR and keeps one entry per CDR3 protein. The sample includes some 700,000 distinct CDR3 sequences, roughly a third of them seen just once. Material for sequencing was PBMCs. Source of these receptors: a human donor in good health (CMV status not recorded). Some clones in this sample may be carry-over from other donors' samples.

This clonotype showed up just a few times. The chain combines TRBV11-3 with TRBJ2-5; 8 bases align to TRBD2. J was trimmed by 5 bases and V by 2 bases; bases with no gene match: 4. Germline assignment: CDR1 SGHNT and CDR2 YENEEA. The length of the CDR3 is 14 residues. CDR3 coding DNA: TGTGCCAGCAGCTTAAACGGGAGGGGCGAGACCCAGTACTTC. Translated: CASSLNGRGETQYF.

V is TRBV5-1 and J is TRBJ2-5, with D unclear. Germline lookup yields CDR1 SGHRS and CDR2 YFSETQ. The CDR3 consists of 13 residues. Trimming stripped 2 bases from V and 6 bases from J, with 11 bases between. CDR3 amino acids: CASSFGIGKTQYF. The CDR3 DNA reads as TGCGCCAGCAGCTTTGGGATTGGTAAGACCCAGTACTTC.

About this clonotype: Compared with germline, one end of the junction differs, possibly owing to a read error. This chain uses TRBV28 with TRBJ1-1; 7 nucleotides match TRBD1. The CDR3 covers 15 residues. CDR1 and CDR2 from the germline V gene are MDHEN and SYDVKM. CDR3: CASSLLNRGGSEALF. As DNA, the CDR3 is TGTGCCAGCAGTTTACTAAACAGGGGTGGCAGTGAAGCTTTATTT.

A few counts support this clonotype. The chain links TRBV20-1 to TRBJ2-7, with D perhaps TRBD1 (5 bases). The CDR3 totals 13 residues. Germline values: CDR1 DFQATT, CDR2 SNEGSKA (reference sequence). The ends were cut back, 3 bases at V and 7 bases at J, with 16 bases in the middle. The chain's CDR3 is CSASVQATGEQYF. The CDR3 nucleotides are TGCAGTGCTAGTGTACAGGCTACTGGAGAGCAGTACTTC.

This clonotype turned up a few times. The chain links TRBV7-2 to TRBJ1-5; D remains ambiguous. The germline CDR1 and CDR2 sequences are SGHTA and FQGNSA. The CDR3 covers 13 residues. V was pared by 2 bases and J by 6 bases, with 8 bases between. The DNA of the CDR3 is TGTGCCAGCAGCTTAAATCCCACTCAGCCCCAGCATTTT. As protein: CASSLNPTQPQHF.

V gene TRBV20-1 combines with J gene TRBJ1-6; 9 bases map to TRBD1. V shed 1 base, J shed 9 bases, and the junction held 4 bases outside the gene matches. The CDR3 is made up of 14 amino acids. Germline values: CDR1 DFQATT, CDR2 SNEGSKA (reference sequence). The CDR3 sequence: CSARGTGGASPLHF. CDR3 nucleotides: TGCAGTGCTAGAGGAACAGGGGGCGCTTCACCCCTCCACTTT.

On this clonotype itself: Relative to the germline gene, one junction end is altered; a read error may explain this. The chain employs TRBV6-5 and TRBJ2-7, with 12 bases that match TRBD2. The CDR3 is 15 residues long. The germline V gene has CDR1 MNHEY and CDR2 SVGAGI. The CDR3 here is CDSSLLAGGSYEQYF. The CDR3 coding sequence is TGTGACAGCAGCCTACTAGCGGGGGGCTCCTACGAGCAGTACTTC.

The chain is built from TRBV30 and TRBJ1-1, with D uncertain. In germline, CDR1 is GTSNPN, CDR2 SVGIG (reference sequence). The length of the CDR3 is 13 residues. V lost 0 bases to trimming and J lost 4 bases, with 9 bases between them. DNA of the CDR3: TGTGCCTGGAGTGTCTCGTGGGGCACTGAAGCTTTCTTT. Translated, it gives CAWSVSWGTEAFF.

J is TRBJ1-5 and V is TRBV6-5; 7 nucleotides line up with TRBD1. V was clipped by 5 bases and J by 5 bases; unmatched bases: 6. This CDR3 has 14 amino acids. Germline CDR1 is MNHEY and CDR2 is SVGAGI. The CDR3 DNA is TGTGCCAGCAGTAACCGGGACAGCGATCAGCCCCAGCATTTT. Its protein is CASSNRDSDQPQHF.

The genes are TRBV4-1 and TRBJ1-3; no clear D. Deletions cut 1 base from V and 6 bases from J, with 7 bases between. The germline CDR1 and CDR2 sequences are MGHRA and YSYEKL. This CDR3 is 13 amino acids long. In nucleotides, the CDR3 is TGCGCCAGCAGCCAAGGCCGGAAAAACACCATATATTTT. The encoded protein is CASSQGRKNTIYF.

The gene calls are TRBV25-1 and TRBJ2-1; D might be TRBD2 (5 bases). This CDR3 is built from 13 residues. Germline CDR1 MGHDK, CDR2 SYGVNS. Trimming removed 2 bases at V and 9 bases at J, with 11 bases between. CDR3 DNA: TGTGCCAGCAGTGAACGGTTAGGAGGTGAGCAGTTCTTC. Its translation is CASSERLGGEQFF. Using reference TRBV25-1 and TRBJ2-1 for the parts outside the CDR3, the full variable domain is EADIYQTPRYLVIGTGKKITLECSQTMGHDKMYWYQQDPGMELHLIHYSYGVNSTEKGDLSSESTVSRIRTEHFPLTLESARPSHTSQYLCASSERLGGEQFFGPGTRLTVL.

The J gene is TRBJ2-3, the V gene TRBV20-1, with D perhaps TRBD1 (6 bases). The CDR3 has 15 residues. V lost 3 bases and J 2 bases, leaving 15 bases between the germline ends. Per germline, CDR1 DFQATT and CDR2 SNEGSKA (reference sequence). CDR3 coding DNA: TGCAGTGCTAGTATCCCTACAGGGTCCACAGATACGCAGTATTTT. It codes for CSASIPTGSTDTQYF.

This chain uses TRBV28 with TRBJ2-7, with 8 bases lining up with TRBD1. V lost 11 bases, J lost 7 bases, and 7 bases stayed unmatched. The CDR3 runs to 11 residues. Germline loops: CDR1 MDHEN, CDR2 SYDVKM. CDR3 loop: CAGQGQGEQYF. CDR3 DNA sequence: TGTGCCGGACAGGGCCAAGGGGAGCAGTACTTC.

This clonotype has more than one count but fewer than ten. V usage is TRBV29-1 and J usage is TRBJ1-5; D unclear. The CDR3 spans 13 residues. The V and J ends lost 4 bases and 0 bases respectively, with 7 bases between them. Germline V gene lookup returns CDR1 SQVTM and CDR2 ANQGSEA. The CDR3: CSVGLDSNQPQHF. CDR3 DNA: TGCAGCGTTGGACTGGATAGCAATCAGCCCCAGCATTTT.

The V call is TRBV10-3, the J call TRBJ1-6, with D possibly TRBD1 on 6 matching bases. Per the germline V gene, CDR1 is ENHRY and CDR2 is SYGVKD. The CDR3 sequence is 15 residues long. Trimming took 4 bases from V and 4 from J, leaving 11 bases between them. The CDR3 loop reads CAISVGGSYNSPLHF. In nucleotides, the CDR3 is TGTGCCATCAGTGTCGGGGGCAGTTATAATTCACCCCTCCACTTT.

This clonotype was seen only once. The chain uses TRBV19 and TRBJ1-2; D uncertain. Trimming took 7 bases from V and 2 from J, leaving 8 bases between them. The CDR3 length is 12 residues. Germline V gene sequence: CDR1 LNHDA, CDR2 SQIVND (reference sequence). The CDR3 reads CASNVGNYGYTF. The CDR3 DNA reads as TGTGCCAGTAATGTCGGAAACTATGGCTACACCTTC.